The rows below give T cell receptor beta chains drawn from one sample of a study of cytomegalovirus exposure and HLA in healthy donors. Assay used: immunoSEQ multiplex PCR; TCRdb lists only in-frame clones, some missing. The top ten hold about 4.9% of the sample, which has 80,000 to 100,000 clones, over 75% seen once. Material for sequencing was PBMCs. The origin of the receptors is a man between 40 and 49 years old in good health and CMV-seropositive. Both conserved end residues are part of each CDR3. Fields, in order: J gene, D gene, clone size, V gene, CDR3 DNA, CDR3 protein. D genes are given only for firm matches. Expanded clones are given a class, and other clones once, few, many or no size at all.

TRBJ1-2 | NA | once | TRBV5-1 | TGCGCCAGCAGCTTGAATGGGGGCGAAGGCTATGGCTACACCTTC | CASSLNGGEGYGYTF
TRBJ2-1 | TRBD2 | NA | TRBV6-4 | TGTGCCAGCAGTGAATCCCGACTAGCGGGAGGGCTCTACAATGAGCAGTTCTTC | CASSESRLAGGLYNEQFF
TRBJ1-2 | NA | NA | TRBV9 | TGTGCCAGCAGCGCAATAGGTGGAGGGACTGGAGGCTACACCTTC | CASSAIGGGTGGYTF
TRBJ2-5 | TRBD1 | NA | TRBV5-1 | TGCGCCAGCAGCCTCCAGACAGGGGGGTACCAAGAGACCCAGTACTTC | CASSLQTGGYQETQYF
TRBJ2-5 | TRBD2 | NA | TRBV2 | TGTGCCAGCAGTGAGGGGACTATACAAGAGACCCAGTACTTC | CASSEGTIQETQYF
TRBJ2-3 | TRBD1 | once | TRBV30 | TGTGCCCTTACAGGGGCTAGCACAGATACGCAGTATTTT | CALTGASTDTQYF
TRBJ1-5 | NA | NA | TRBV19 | TGTGCCAGTAGTATGGGGGCATTTGGCAATCAGCCCCAGCATTTT | CASSMGAFGNQPQHF
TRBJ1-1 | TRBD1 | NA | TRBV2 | TGTGCCAGCAGTGTGGGGGGACAGGGAGGTGAAGCTTTCTTT | CASSVGGQGGEAFF
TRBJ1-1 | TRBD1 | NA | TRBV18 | TGTGCCAGCTCACCGCGGACAGGGGTCCCTGAAGCTTTCTTT | CASSPRTGVPEAFF
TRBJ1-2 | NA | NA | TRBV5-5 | TGTGCCAGCAGCATCCGGGTGGTTAACTATGGCTACACCTTC | CASSIRVVNYGYTF
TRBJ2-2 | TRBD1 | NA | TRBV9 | TGTGCCAGCAGCGTGACAGGGGCGAGATATGTCGGGGAGCTGTTTTTT | CASSVTGARYVGELFF
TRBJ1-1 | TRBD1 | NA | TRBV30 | TGTGCCTGCACAGGGGGTTGGACTGAAGCTTTCTTT | CACTGGWTEAFF
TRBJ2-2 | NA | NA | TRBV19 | TGTGCCAGTAGTATGGACAGCTATAACACCGGGGAGCTGTTTTTT | CASSMDSYNTGELFF
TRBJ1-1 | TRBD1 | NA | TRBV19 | TGTGCCAGTAGTTCACCGGGACAGTCCCCTGAAGCTTTCTTT | CASSSPGQSPEAFF
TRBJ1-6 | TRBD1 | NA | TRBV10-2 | TGCGCCAGCAGTCATCTCGGGACAGGGAAAGTAGGTTCACCCCTCCACTTT | CASSHLGTGKVGSPLHF
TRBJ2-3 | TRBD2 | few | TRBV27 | TGTGCCAGCAGTGGGTGGGCGGGAGTTGGCGATACGCAGTATTTT | CASSGWAGVGDTQYF
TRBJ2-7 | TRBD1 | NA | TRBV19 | TGTGCCAGTAGTATTTCTGACAGGGGGGACGAGCAGTACTTC | CASSISDRGDEQYF
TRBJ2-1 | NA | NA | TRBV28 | TGTGCCAGCAGTAAACTTTCGGGGAGCTCCTACAATGAGCAGTTCTTC | CASSKLSGSSYNEQFF
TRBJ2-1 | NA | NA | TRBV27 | TGTGCCAGCAGTACGGACACAACATCCTACAATGAGCAGTTCTTC | CASSTDTTSYNEQFF
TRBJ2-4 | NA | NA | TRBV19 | TGTGCCAGTAGACAGGGACCCTACAAAAACATTCAGTACTTC | CASRQGPYKNIQYF
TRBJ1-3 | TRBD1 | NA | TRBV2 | TGTGCCAGCAGTGAAGTTGGACAGGGTCCCAACACCATATATTTT | CASSEVGQGPNTIYF
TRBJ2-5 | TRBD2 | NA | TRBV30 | TGTGCCTGGAGTGTGGTACTAGCGGGACAAGAGACCCAGTACTTC | CAWSVVLAGQETQYF
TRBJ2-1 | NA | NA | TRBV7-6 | TGTGCCAGCAGCCCCCGAGGCTCCCCCCCTTACAATGAGCAGTTCTTC | CASSPRGSPPYNEQFF
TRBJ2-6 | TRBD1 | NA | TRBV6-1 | TGTGCCAGCAGTGTAAGAGGGGGCGACTTCTCTGGGGCCAACGTCCTGACTTTC | CASSVRGGDFSGANVLTF
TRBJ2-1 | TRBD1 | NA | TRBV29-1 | TGCAGCCTTGCGGACAGGTCGGACAATGAGCAGTTCTTC | CSLADRSDNEQFF
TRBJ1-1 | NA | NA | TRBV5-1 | TGCGCCAGCAGCCCCAGCTCGGGGATTCGGACTGAAGCTTTCTTT | CASSPSSGIRTEAFF
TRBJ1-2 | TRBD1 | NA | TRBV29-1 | TGCAGCGTTGTGCAGGGGGGCTATGGCTACACCTTC | CSVVQGGYGYTF
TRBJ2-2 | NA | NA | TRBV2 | TGTGCCAGCAGTGTCCGGGCCGGGGAGCTGTTTTTT | CASSVRAGELFF
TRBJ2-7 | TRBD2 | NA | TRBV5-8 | TGTGCCTCCCAGCCTAGCGGGAGCTACGAGCAGTACTTC | CASQPSGSYEQYF
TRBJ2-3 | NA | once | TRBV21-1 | TGTGCCAGCAGCAAAGGCCGTTTTTGCGGCGGGGGCCCAGATACGCAGTATTTT | CASSKGRFCGGGPDTQYF
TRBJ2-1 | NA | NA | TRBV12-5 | TGTGCTAGTGGTTCGCGGACAGATGAGCAGTTCTTC | CASGSRTDEQFF
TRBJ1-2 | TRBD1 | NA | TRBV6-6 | TGTGCCAGCAGACCAATAGACAGGGGACTTACTTACACCTTC | CASRPIDRGLTYTF
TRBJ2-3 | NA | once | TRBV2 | TGTGCCAGCAGTGTGAGACATTCTAGCACAGATACGCAGTATTTT | CASSVRHSSTDTQYF
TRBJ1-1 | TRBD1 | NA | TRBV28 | TGTGCCAGCAGTTTACACACAGGGGCGAACACTGAAGCTTTCTTT | CASSLHTGANTEAFF
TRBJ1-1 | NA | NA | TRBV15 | TGTGCCACCAGCACGACAGTCTGGAACACTGAAGCTTTCTTT | CATSTTVWNTEAFF
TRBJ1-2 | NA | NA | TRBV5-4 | TGTGCCAGCAGCAGCCGGTCCCCGGATGGCTACACCTTC | CASSSRSPDGYTF
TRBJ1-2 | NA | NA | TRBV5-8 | TGTGCCAGCACAGGCAGGGGTGGCTATGGCTACACCTTC | CASTGRGGYGYTF
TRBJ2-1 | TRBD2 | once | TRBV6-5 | TGTGCCAGCAGTTGGTCCGGGACTAGCGGGAGACCTGAGCAGTTCTTC | CASSWSGTSGRPEQFF
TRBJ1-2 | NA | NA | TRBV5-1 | TGCGCCAGCTCCGGGAGCGGGGTCAACTATGGCTACACCTTC | CASSGSGVNYGYTF
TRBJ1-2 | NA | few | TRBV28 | TGTGCCAGCAGACTCTCTAACTATGGCTACACCTTC | CASRLSNYGYTF
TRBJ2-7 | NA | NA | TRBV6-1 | TGTGCCAGCAGTAGGGGTTACGAGCAGTACTTC | CASSRGYEQYF
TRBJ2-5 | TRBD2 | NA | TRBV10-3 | TGTGCCATCAGTGAGTCGTATACTAGCGGGAGTAAAGAGACCCAGTACTTC | CAISESYTSGSKETQYF
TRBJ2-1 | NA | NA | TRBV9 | TGTGCCAGCAGCGTAGCTGGGCGATTCCCCTACAATGAGCAGTTCTTC | CASSVAGRFPYNEQFF
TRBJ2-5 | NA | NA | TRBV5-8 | TGTGCCAGCAGCTTGGAACAGGGTTACCAAGAGACCCAGTACTTC | CASSLEQGYQETQYF
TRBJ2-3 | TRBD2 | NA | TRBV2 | TGTGCCAGCAGTCTTAGCGGGGGGGCCACAGATACGCAGTATTTT | CASSLSGGATDTQYF
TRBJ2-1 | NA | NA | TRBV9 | TGTGCCAGCAGCGCCTTCCAGAATGAGCAGTTCTTC | CASSAFQNEQFF
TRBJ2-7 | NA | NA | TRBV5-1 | TGCGCCAGCAGCTTGGAGGGGCGCTCGGCCTACGAGCAGTACTTC | CASSLEGRSAYEQYF
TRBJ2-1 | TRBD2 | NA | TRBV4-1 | TGCGCCAGCAGCCAAGAACGTTCTAGCGGGAGATTCAATGAGCAGTTCTTC | CASSQERSSGRFNEQFF